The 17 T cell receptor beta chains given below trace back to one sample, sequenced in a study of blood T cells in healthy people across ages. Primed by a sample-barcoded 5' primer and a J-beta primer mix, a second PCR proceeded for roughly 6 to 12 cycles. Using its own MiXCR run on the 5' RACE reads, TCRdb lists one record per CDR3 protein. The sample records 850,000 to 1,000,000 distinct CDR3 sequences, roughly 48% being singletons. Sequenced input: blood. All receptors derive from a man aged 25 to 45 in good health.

The CDR3: CSAKGGSEQETQYF. The CDR3 DNA reads TGCAGTGCTAAGGGCGGGTCGGAACAAGAGACCCAGTACTTC. The V and J genes are TRBV20-1 and TRBJ2-5, with D tentatively TRBD2 (5 bases). CDR3 length: 14 residues. V lost 4 bases and J 2 bases, leaving 14 bases between the germline ends. Germline CDR1 is DFQATT and CDR2 is SNEGSKA (reference sequence).

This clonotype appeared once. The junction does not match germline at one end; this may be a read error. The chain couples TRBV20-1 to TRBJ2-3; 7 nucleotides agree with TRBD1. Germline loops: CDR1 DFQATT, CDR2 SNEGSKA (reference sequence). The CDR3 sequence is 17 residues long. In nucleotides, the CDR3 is TGCTGTGCTAGAGATCTGATGGGACAGAGGAGCACAGATACGCAGTATTTT. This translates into CCARDLMGQRSTDTQYF.

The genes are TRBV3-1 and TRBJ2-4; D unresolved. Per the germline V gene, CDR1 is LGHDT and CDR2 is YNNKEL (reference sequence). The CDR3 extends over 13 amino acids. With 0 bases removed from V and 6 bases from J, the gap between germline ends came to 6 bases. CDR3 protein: CASSQDYTNIQYF. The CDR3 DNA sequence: TGTGCCAGCAGCCAAGACTATACAAACATTCAGTACTTC.

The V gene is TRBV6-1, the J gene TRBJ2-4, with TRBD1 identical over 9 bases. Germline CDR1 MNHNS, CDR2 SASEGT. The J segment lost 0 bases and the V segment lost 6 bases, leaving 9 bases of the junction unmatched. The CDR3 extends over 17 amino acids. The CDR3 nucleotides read TGTGCCAGCAGGTTCCAGACAGGGGGGCTAGCCAAAAACATTCAGTACTTC. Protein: CASRFQTGGLAKNIQYF.

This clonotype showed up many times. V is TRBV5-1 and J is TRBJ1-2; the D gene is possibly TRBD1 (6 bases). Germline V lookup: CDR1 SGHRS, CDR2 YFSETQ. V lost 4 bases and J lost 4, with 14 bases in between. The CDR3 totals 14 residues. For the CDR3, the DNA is TGCGCCAGCAGCAGCCTTACAGGGACCTATGGCTACACCTTC. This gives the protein CASSSLTGTYGYTF.

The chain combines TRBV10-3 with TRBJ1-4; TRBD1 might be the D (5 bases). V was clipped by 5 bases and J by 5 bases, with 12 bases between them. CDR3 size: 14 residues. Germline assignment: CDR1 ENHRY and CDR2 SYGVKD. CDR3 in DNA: TGTGCCATCAGTAACGGGGACCAGAATGAAAAACTGTTTTTT. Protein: CAISNGDQNEKLFF.

The chain's CDR3 is CSVAGGYTF. CDR3 coding DNA: TGCAGCGTGGCGGGTGGCTACACCTTC. This sequence joins TRBV29-1 and TRBJ1-2; D is ambiguous. The CDR3 runs 9 residues. V was trimmed by 6 bases and J by 7 bases, leaving 6 bases between them. Germline V lookup: CDR1 SQVTM, CDR2 ANQGSEA.

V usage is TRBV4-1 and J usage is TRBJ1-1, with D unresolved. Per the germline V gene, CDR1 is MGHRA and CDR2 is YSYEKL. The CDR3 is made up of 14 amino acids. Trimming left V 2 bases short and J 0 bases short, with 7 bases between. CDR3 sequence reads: CASSQPNMNTEAFF. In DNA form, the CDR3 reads TGCGCCAGCAGCCAACCTAACATGAACACTGAAGCTTTCTTT.

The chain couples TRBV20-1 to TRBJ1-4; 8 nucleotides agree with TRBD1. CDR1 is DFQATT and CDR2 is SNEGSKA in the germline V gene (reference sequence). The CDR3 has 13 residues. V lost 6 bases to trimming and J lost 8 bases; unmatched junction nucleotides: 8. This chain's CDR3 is CSARGQGPEKLFF. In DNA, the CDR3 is TGCAGTGCCCGAGGACAGGGCCCCGAAAAACTGTTTTTT.

The DNA for the CDR3 is TGTGCCAGCACCCCGGGTGTCTCTGGAAACACCATATATTTT. This codes for CASTPGVSGNTIYF. V gene TRBV12-3 or TRBV12-4 combines with J gene TRBJ1-3; D is undetermined. V shed 7 bases and J shed 0 bases, with 10 bases lying between them. The CDR3 extends over 14 amino acids.

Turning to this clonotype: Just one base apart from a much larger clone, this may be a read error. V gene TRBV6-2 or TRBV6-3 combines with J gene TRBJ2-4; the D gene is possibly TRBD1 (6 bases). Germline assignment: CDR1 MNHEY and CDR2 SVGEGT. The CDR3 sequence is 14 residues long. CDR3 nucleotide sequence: TGTGCCAGCAGCCGAACAGGGTCCGGGAACATTCGGTACTTC. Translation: CASSRTGSGNIRYF.

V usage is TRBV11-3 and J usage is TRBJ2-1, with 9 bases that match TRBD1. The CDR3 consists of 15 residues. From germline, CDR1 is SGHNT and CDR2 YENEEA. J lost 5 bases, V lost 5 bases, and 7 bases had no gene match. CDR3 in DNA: TGTGCCAGCAGCCCTCCCTGGACAGGGGACAATGAGCAGTTCTTC. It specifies CASSPPWTGDNEQFF.

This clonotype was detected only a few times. The CDR3 loop reads CASSAGEGSYEQYF. In nucleotides, the CDR3 is TGCGCCAGCAGCGCGGGTGAGGGTTCCTACGAGCAGTACTTC. The chain joins TRBV5-1 to TRBJ2-7, with a weak D call TRBD2 (5 bases). V was cut by 4 bases and J by 1 base, with 12 bases left in between. Germline assignment: CDR1 SGHRS and CDR2 YFSETQ. This CDR3 region has 14 residues.

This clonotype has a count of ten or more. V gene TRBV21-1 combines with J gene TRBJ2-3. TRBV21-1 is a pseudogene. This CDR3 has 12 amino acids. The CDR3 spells CASSTRTDTQYF. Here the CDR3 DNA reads TGTGCCAGCAGCACACGCACAGATACGCAGTATTTT.

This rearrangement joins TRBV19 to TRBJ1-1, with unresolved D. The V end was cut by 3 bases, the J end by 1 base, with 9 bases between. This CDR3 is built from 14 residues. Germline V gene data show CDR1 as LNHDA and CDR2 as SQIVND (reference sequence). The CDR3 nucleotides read TGTGCCAGTAGTATGTGGCAGACGAACACTGAAGCTTTCTTT. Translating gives CASSMWQTNTEAFF.

The CDR3 DNA is TGTGCCAGCAGTTATATTGAGCGGTCCTGGGACTACAATGAGCAGTTCTTC. Residues: CASSYIERSWDYNEQFF. The chain joins TRBV6-2 or TRBV6-3 to TRBJ2-1; D is perhaps TRBD2 (5 bases). Trimming stripped 3 bases from V and 3 bases from J, with 18 bases between. The CDR3 sequence is 17 residues long. Germline V gives CDR1 MNHEY, CDR2 SVGEGT.

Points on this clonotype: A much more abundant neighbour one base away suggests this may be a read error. CDR3 protein: CSATAGTSGGWEQFF. The CDR3 DNA follows: TGCAGTGCTACGGCCGGGACTAGCGGGGGGTGGGAGCAGTTCTTC. This rearrangement joins TRBV20-1 to TRBJ2-1, with 15 nucleotides matching TRBD2. CDR3 length: 15 amino acids. The ends lost 4 bases at V and 10 bases at J; junction bases unmatched: 8. In germline, CDR1 is DFQATT, CDR2 SNEGSKA (reference sequence).